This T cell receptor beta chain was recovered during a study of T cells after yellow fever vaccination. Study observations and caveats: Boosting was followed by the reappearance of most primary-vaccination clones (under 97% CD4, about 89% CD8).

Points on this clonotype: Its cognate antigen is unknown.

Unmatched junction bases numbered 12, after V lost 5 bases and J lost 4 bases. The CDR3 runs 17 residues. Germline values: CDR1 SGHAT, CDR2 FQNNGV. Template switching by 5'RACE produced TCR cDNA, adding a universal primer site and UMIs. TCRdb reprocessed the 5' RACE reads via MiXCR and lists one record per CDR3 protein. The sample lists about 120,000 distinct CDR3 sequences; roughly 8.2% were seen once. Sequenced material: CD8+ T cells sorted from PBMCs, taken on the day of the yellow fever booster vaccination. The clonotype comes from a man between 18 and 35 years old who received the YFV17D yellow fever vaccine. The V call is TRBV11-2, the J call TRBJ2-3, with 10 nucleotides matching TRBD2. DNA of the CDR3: TGTGCCAGCAGCAGGGGAGCTAGCGGGGGTTTGGCAGATACGCAGTATTTT. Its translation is CASSRGASGGLADTQYF. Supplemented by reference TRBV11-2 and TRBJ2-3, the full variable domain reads EAGVAQSPRYKIIEKRQSVAFWCNPISGHATLYWYQQILGQGPKLLIQFQNNGVVDDSQLPKDRFSAERLKGVDSTLKIQPAKLEDSAVYLCASSRGASGGLADTQYFGPGTRLTVL.